The following is a T cell receptor (beta chain) sequence with its context. Its matching antigen is unknown. The data were obtained in a study of blood T cells in healthy people across ages. General study points: Reliance upon unsorted PBMCs precluded definitive naive versus antigen-experienced comparison. A strong correlation between TCR beta diversity and naive T cell percentage was seen. CMV infection status of these donors was not known.

This CDR3 has 14 amino acids. The V and J ends lost 4 bases and 8 bases, in that order; junction bases with no gene match: 3. Germline CDR1 is SGHRS and CDR2 is YFSETQ. The people who gave samples were healthy Caucasians from Russia, aged 6 to 90. Sample-barcoded 5' priming and a J-beta primer mix drove a second PCR of 7 to 11 cycles. TCRdb re-called the 5' RACE reads with MiXCR, one entry per CDR3 protein. The table shows roughly 500,000 distinct CDR3 sequences, with approximately 30% occurring only once. This sequence originates from a woman between 65 and 79 years old in good health. The source material was blood. The V gene is TRBV5-1, the J gene TRBJ2-1; the match to TRBD2 covers 13 bases. CDR3 sequence reads: CASSRGLAGYEQFF. CDR3 DNA: TGCGCCAGCAGCAGGGGACTAGCGGGGTATGAGCAGTTCTTC.